Listed here are 15 T cell receptor beta chains from one sample, sequenced in a study of cytomegalovirus exposure and HLA in healthy donors. The PCR made use of 60 Vbeta and 13 Jbeta primers. Method: immunoSEQ multiplex PCR; TCRdb's copy keeps in-frame clones and lacks some. Of approximately 100,000 clones listed, around three quarters are singletons. Sequenced: PBMCs. All receptors come from a man over 45 in good health and CMV-seropositive.

The gene calls are TRBV2 and TRBJ2-5; weak D call: TRBD2 (5 bases). The ends were cut back, 1 base at V and 11 bases at J, with 14 bases in the middle. From germline, CDR1 is SNHLY and CDR2 FYNNEI. The CDR3 contains 13 residues. CDR3 sequence: CASSEEGPEEQYF. In DNA form, the CDR3 reads TGTGCCAGCAGTGAAGAGGGCCCGGAGGAGCAGTACTTC.

The V call is TRBV19, the J call TRBJ1-1, with D perhaps TRBD1 (5 bases). Germline V gene data show CDR1 as LNHDA and CDR2 as SQIVND (reference sequence). This CDR3 is 13 amino acids long. V lost 5 bases, J lost 5 bases, and 12 bases lay in between. CDR3 residues: CASSRQGRTEAFF. The CDR3 DNA reads TGTGCCAGTAGTCGGCAGGGCAGAACTGAAGCTTTCTTT.

This chain joins TRBV19 and TRBJ1-5; 8 bases fit TRBD1. Germline lookup yields CDR1 LNHDA and CDR2 SQIVND (reference sequence). The CDR3 contains 16 residues. The trim removed 5 bases at V and 6 bases at J, leaving 12 bases unmatched. The CDR3 protein is CASSRQGQGGGQPQHF. The CDR3, as DNA: TGTGCCAGTAGTCGTCAAGGACAGGGTGGTGGTCAGCCCCAGCATTTT.

This clone showed up just once. The V gene is TRBV6-5, the J gene TRBJ1-4; D is unclear. V lost 6 bases to trimming and J lost 3 bases, with 14 bases between them. The germline gives CDR1 MNHEY, CDR2 SVGAGI. The CDR3 has 15 amino acids. The CDR3 here is CASSLRFPPNEKLFF. The CDR3 DNA sequence: TGTGCCAGCAGCCTTAGATTCCCGCCTAATGAAAAACTGTTTTTT.

The chain has TRBV6-5 and TRBJ1-1; 9 positions match TRBD1. The V gene's germline CDR1 is MNHEY and CDR2 SVGAGI. The CDR3 extends over 15 amino acids. V shed 0 bases and J 1 base; nucleotides not matched to a gene: 0. The chain's CDR3 is CASSYSDRGNTEAFF. CDR3 bases: TGTGCCAGCAGTTACTCGGACAGGGGGAACACTGAAGCTTTCTTT.

The genes are TRBV4-1 and TRBJ2-5, with 8 bases matching TRBD2. The CDR3 has 15 amino acids. Germline CDR1 and CDR2: MGHRA and YSYEKL. The V gene end was trimmed by 0 bases and the J gene end by 4 bases; junction bases not matched to a gene: 4. CDR3 region: CASSQDRTSRETQYF. DNA for the CDR3: TGCGCCAGCAGCCAAGATAGGACTAGCCGAGAGACCCAGTACTTC.

The genes are TRBV5-1 and TRBJ2-1, with 7 bases fitting TRBD2. This CDR3 region has 13 residues. The junction had 5 bases not matched to a gene; V was cut back by 6 bases and J by 5 bases. Germline V CDR1 and CDR2: SGHRS, YFSETQ. The CDR3 loop is CASKSGVNNEQFF. The CDR3 nucleotides are TGCGCCAGCAAAAGCGGGGTGAACAATGAGCAGTTCTTC. The full variable domain, its missing parts supplied by reference TRBV5-1 and TRBJ2-1, is KAGVTQTPRYLIKTRGQQVTLSCSPISGHRSVSWYQQTPGQGLQFLFEYFSETQRNKGNFPGRFSGRQFSNSRSEMNVSTLELGDSALYLCASKSGVNNEQFFGPGTRLTVL.

The chain carries TRBV29-1 and TRBJ1-1; a weak D match, TRBD1 (5 bases). Trimming removed 3 bases at V and 1 base at J, with 9 bases between. Germline V gives CDR1 SQVTM, CDR2 ANQGSEA. The CDR3 contains 13 residues. The DNA for the CDR3 is TGCAGCGTTGATTTCGGGGGGAACACTGAAGCTTTCTTT. Translation gives CSVDFGGNTEAFF.

The V call is TRBV29-1, the J call TRBJ2-3; a weak D match, TRBD1 (6 bases). The CDR3 totals 14 residues. V was trimmed by 8 bases and J by 0 bases, leaving 15 bases between them. Germline CDR1 and CDR2: SQVTM and ANQGSEA. Written as DNA, the CDR3 is TGCAGCCTTTGGACAGCCACTAGCACAGATACGCAGTATTTT. It translates to CSLWTATSTDTQYF.

The rearrangement joins TRBV7-2 to TRBJ2-5; possibly TRBD2 for D (6 bases). The DNA end favors TRBJ2-7, so the J call may be wrong. There are 15 residues in the CDR3. The germline gives CDR1 SGHTA, CDR2 FQGNSA. CDR3: CASSPPGLGGHEQYF. CDR3 nucleotide sequence: TGTGCCAGCAGCCCCCCCGGGCTCGGAGGGCACGAGCAGTACTTC.

CDR3 region: CASSWAGAAYNEQFF. The CDR3 bases are TGTGCCAGCAGCTGGGCGGGCGCTGCTTACAATGAGCAGTTCTTC. V and J are TRBV7-8 and TRBJ2-1; the D gene is possibly TRBD2 (5 bases). V gave up 4 bases and J gave up 4 bases, with 14 bases separating them. The CDR3 has 15 amino acids. Per germline, CDR1 SGHVS and CDR2 FQNEAQ.

This sequence joins TRBV18 and TRBJ2-3, with D possibly being TRBD2 (5 bases). CDR1 is KGHSH and CDR2 is LQKENI in the germline V gene. The germline V and J ends were trimmed by 3 bases and 1 base, with 14 bases remaining between them. CDR3 size: 16 residues. The CDR3 loop is CASSPDLPAGTDTQYF. CDR3 nucleotides: TGTGCCAGCTCACCGGATCTCCCAGCGGGCACAGATACGCAGTATTTT.

The chain links TRBV30 to TRBJ2-1, with 9 bases matching TRBD2. V dropped 0 bases and J dropped 6; count of bases not matched to a gene: 6. From germline, CDR1 is GTSNPN and CDR2 SVGIG (reference sequence). CDR3 length: 15 residues. As DNA, the CDR3 is TGTGCCTGGAGTGTAGATGGGCGGGAGGGCAATGAGCAGTTCTTC. It encodes CAWSVDGREGNEQFF.

The rearrangement links TRBV29-1 to TRBJ1-2, with 7 bases aligning to TRBD1. Unmatched junction bases numbered 7, after V lost 5 bases and J lost 4 bases. CDR3 length equals 13 residues. CDR1 and CDR2 (germline): SQVTM, ANQGSEA. CDR3 residues: CSVTEGGTYGYTF. The CDR3 bases are TGCAGCGTTACCGAAGGGGGCACCTATGGCTACACCTTC.

The table lists this clone with a few counts. This sequence joins TRBV5-1 and TRBJ1-1; D is ambiguous. This CDR3 is built from 11 residues. CDR1 and CDR2 from the germline V gene are SGHRS and YFSETQ. V lost 4 bases and J lost 11, with 12 bases in between. The CDR3 protein is CASSRGGEAFF. The CDR3 coding sequence is TGCGCCAGCAGCCGGGGAGGAGAGGCTTTCTTT.